One sample yielded the 15 T cell receptor beta chains listed below, sequenced in a study of cytomegalovirus exposure and HLA in healthy donors. Measured with immunoSEQ multiplex PCR; TCRdb has only the in-frame clones, and not every one. The table lists approximately 210,000 clones, 86% of them singletons. The sample was PBMCs. The receptors shown here come from a young woman in good health and CMV-seronegative.

This rearrangement joins TRBV5-1 to TRBJ2-5; D is undetermined. V was shortened by 3 bases and J by 4 bases, with 7 bases between the two germline ends. The CDR3 contains 12 residues. From germline, CDR1 is SGHRS and CDR2 YFSETQ. CDR3 sequence reads: CASSSIGETQYF. CDR3 coding DNA: TGCGCCAGCAGCTCTATTGGAGAGACCCAGTACTTC.

This clone was seen once. V is TRBV27 and J is TRBJ1-4; D is perhaps TRBD1 (5 bases). The V and J ends lost 6 bases and 6 bases respectively, with 14 bases between them. The CDR3 loop spans 14 amino acids. Germline V gene sequence: CDR1 MNHEY, CDR2 SMNVEV (reference sequence). The CDR3 coding sequence is TGTGCCAGCAGACTTACAGGATATGATGAAAAACTGTTTTTT. It specifies CASRLTGYDEKLFF.

The chain joins TRBV2 to TRBJ2-1; 11 positions agree with TRBD2. Germline trimming cut 5 bases from V and 8 bases from J; bases unmatched to any gene: 8. The CDR3 is made up of 15 amino acids. The germline V gene encodes CDR1 SNHLY and CDR2 FYNNEI. CDR3 in amino acids: CASSNSGRAGDEQFF. CDR3 bases: TGTGCCAGCAGTAATAGCGGGAGGGCGGGGGATGAGCAGTTCTTC.

This chain links TRBV4-2 with TRBJ2-1, with TRBD2 identical over 9 bases. CDR1 LGHNA and CDR2 YNFKEQ come from the germline V gene. This CDR3 spans 17 amino acids. The V and J ends lost 1 base and 9 bases, in that order; junction bases with no gene match: 13. CDR3 region: CASSQGHSREGRGEQFF. In nucleotides, the CDR3 is TGTGCCAGCAGCCAAGGGCATTCGCGGGAGGGCCGGGGTGAGCAGTTCTTC.

This sequence joins TRBV6-4 and TRBJ1-2, with TRBD1 as a possible D gene (5 bases). Germline values: CDR1 MRHNA, CDR2 SNTAGT. With 5 bases removed from V and 8 bases from J, the gap between germline ends came to 12 bases. The CDR3 runs to 12 residues. The CDR3 loop is CASSQAGGGYTF. CDR3 coding DNA: TGTGCCAGCAGTCAGGCGGGGGGAGGCTACACCTTC.

The V gene is TRBV4-1, the J gene TRBJ2-2, with 8 bases lining up with TRBD1. This CDR3 is built from 15 residues. Germline trimming cut 0 bases from V and 6 bases from J; bases unmatched to any gene: 3. Germline lookup yields CDR1 MGHRA and CDR2 YSYEKL. The CDR3 DNA reads TGCGCCAGCAGCCAAGACCCAGGGGGCCCCGGGGAGCTGTTTTTT. As protein: CASSQDPGGPGELFF.

On this clone: At one boundary the junction diverges from the germline segment, which might be a read error. The chain uses TRBV28 and TRBJ1-2, with D tentatively TRBD1 (5 bases). Germline CDR1 and CDR2: MDHEN and SYDVKM. This CDR3 region has 15 residues. The CDR3 nucleotides are TGCGCCAGCAGTTTGGGGGGGGAGGGTAACTATGGCTACACCTTC. This translates into CASSLGGEGNYGYTF.

The rearrangement links TRBV25-1 to TRBJ1-1; possibly TRBD1 for D (5 bases). CDR3 length equals 15 residues. Between the trimmed V and J ends, which lost 1 base and 1 base, there was a span of 10 bases. Germline CDR1 is MGHDK and CDR2 is SYGVNS. CDR3 sequence reads: CASSEFLGPNTEAFF. The CDR3 nucleotides read TGTGCCAGCAGTGAATTTCTGGGGCCGAACACTGAAGCTTTCTTT.

The chain is built from TRBV5-1 and TRBJ2-7; 7 bases are a match to TRBD1. The V and J ends lost 4 bases and 6 bases, in that order; junction bases with no gene match: 7. CDR3 length equals 13 residues. Germline CDR1 reads SGHRS; CDR2 reads YFSETQ. The CDR3 loop is CASSGQGVVEQYF. The DNA of the CDR3 is TGCGCCAGCAGCGGGCAGGGGGTGGTCGAGCAGTACTTC.

The V gene is TRBV28, the J gene TRBJ1-4; the D is unclear. CDR3 length: 14 amino acids. Germline CDR1 and CDR2: MDHEN and SYDVKM. V shed 6 bases and J shed 5 bases, with 13 bases lying between them. CDR3 in DNA: TGTGCCAGCAGACCGACGGGGAAGAATGAAAAACTGTTTTTT. It codes for CASRPTGKNEKLFF.

This chain uses TRBV27 with TRBJ2-7, with D possibly being TRBD2 (5 bases). CDR1 is MNHEY and CDR2 is SMNVEV in the germline V gene (reference sequence). The V and J ends lost 0 bases and 3 bases respectively, with 27 bases between them. This CDR3 has 20 residues. The chain's CDR3 is CASSLSLYSPGSPLFYEQYF. In nucleotides, the CDR3 is TGTGCCAGCAGTTTATCGTTATATTCCCCGGGATCCCCCTTATTCTACGAGCAGTACTTC.

In its sample, this clone was seen a few times. The chain uses TRBV5-1 and TRBJ1-2; weak D call: TRBD1 (6 bases). V was clipped by 4 bases and J by 4 bases, with 8 bases between them. The CDR3 sequence is 12 residues long. Germline values: CDR1 SGHRS, CDR2 YFSETQ. The CDR3 nucleotides are TGCGCCAGCAGCGAGGACAGCTATGGCTACACCTTC. Protein sequence: CASSEDSYGYTF.

This chain connects TRBV10-2 to TRBJ2-5; TRBD2 matches 11 bases. CDR1 and CDR2 (germline): WSHSY, SAAADI. The CDR3 spans 14 residues. J lost 2 bases, V lost 8 bases, and 4 bases had no gene match. The CDR3 DNA reads TGCGCCAGCCAGGGACTAGCGGCACAAGAGACCCAGTACTTC. Its protein product is CASQGLAAQETQYF.

This clone has more than one count but fewer than ten. This chain uses TRBV29-1 with TRBJ1-1; no definite D call. The CDR3 is made up of 10 amino acids. With 4 bases removed from V and 2 bases from J, the gap between germline ends came to 2 bases. The germline gives CDR1 SQVTM, CDR2 ANQGSEA. The CDR3 region has the DNA TGCAGCGTTGTAAACACTGAAGCTTTCTTT. It specifies CSVVNTEAFF.

The chain couples TRBV5-4 to TRBJ1-2, with no clear D. V was cut by 4 bases and J by 4 bases, with 5 bases left in between. CDR3 length: 11 amino acids. In germline, CDR1 is SGHNT, CDR2 YYREEE (reference sequence). CDR3 bases: TGTGCCAGCAGCGCGTCCTATGGCTACACCTTC. Amino acid sequence: CASSASYGYTF.